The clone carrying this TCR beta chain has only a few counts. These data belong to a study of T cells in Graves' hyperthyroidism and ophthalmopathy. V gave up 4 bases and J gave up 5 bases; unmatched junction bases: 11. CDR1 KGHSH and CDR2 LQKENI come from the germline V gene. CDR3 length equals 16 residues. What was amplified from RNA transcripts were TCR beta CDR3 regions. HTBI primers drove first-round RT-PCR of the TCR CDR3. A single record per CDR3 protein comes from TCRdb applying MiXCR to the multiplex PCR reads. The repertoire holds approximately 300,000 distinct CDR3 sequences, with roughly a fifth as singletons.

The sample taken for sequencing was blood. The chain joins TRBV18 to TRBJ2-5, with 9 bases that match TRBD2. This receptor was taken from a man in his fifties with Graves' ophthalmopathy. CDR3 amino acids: CASSLGSGRSGETQYF. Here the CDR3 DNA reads TGTGCCAGCTCACTTGGAAGCGGGAGGTCGGGTGAGACCCAGTACTTC.